One sample yielded the 5 T cell receptor beta chains listed below, sequenced in a study of CD8 T cells in Susac syndrome. Random hexamers were used to reverse transcribe an amount of 0.5 to 1 ug RNA. One entry per CDR3 protein, called by TCRdb with MiXCR from the immunoSEQ multiplex PCR reads. The sample records 150,000 to 200,000 distinct CDR3 sequences, 80% to 95% being singletons. Sequencing used CD4+ T cells from PBMCs. These receptors were taken from a human donor in good health.

The chain links TRBV5-1 to TRBJ1-1, with D tentatively TRBD1 (6 bases). The CDR3 runs to 15 residues. Trimming took off 4 bases at V and 4 bases at J, with 17 bases between the two ends. CDR1 SGHRS and CDR2 YFSETQ come from the germline V gene. The CDR3 DNA sequence: TGCGCCAGCAGCCCCGGACAGATCGTGGGCACTGAAGCTTTCTTT. It is translated as CASSPGQIVGTEAFF.

The chain joins TRBV9 to TRBJ2-7; a weak D match, TRBD2 (5 bases). With 0 bases removed from V and 7 bases from J, the gap between germline ends came to 14 bases. This CDR3 has 14 residues. CDR1 and CDR2 (germline): SGDLS, YYNGEE. The CDR3 reads CASSVVGGPGEQYF. In DNA, the CDR3 is TGTGCCAGCAGCGTAGTTGGAGGCCCCGGGGAGCAGTACTTC.

This chain uses TRBV13 with TRBJ2-1; TRBD2 matches 12 bases. The CDR3 sequence is 17 residues long. Germline CDR1 and CDR2: PRHDT and FYEKMQ (reference sequence). V shed 4 bases, J shed 0 bases, and the junction held 4 bases outside the gene matches. CDR3 in DNA: TGTGCCAGCAGCTCCCGGACTAGCGGGGCCTCCTACAATGAGCAGTTCTTC. Translated: CASSSRTSGASYNEQFF.

This chain links TRBV3-1 with TRBJ1-2; 8 bases are a match to TRBD1. The CDR3 has 15 residues. From germline, CDR1 is LGHDT and CDR2 YNNKEL (reference sequence). V dropped 4 bases and J dropped 8; count of bases not matched to a gene: 12. The chain's CDR3 is CASSRITTGGHGYTF. The CDR3 DNA sequence: TGTGCCAGCAGCCGCATAACTACAGGGGGGCACGGCTACACCTTC.

The chain has TRBV7-2 and TRBJ1-1, with D hard to call. CDR3 length: 10 residues. Germline values: CDR1 SGHTA, CDR2 FQGNSA. The CDR3 DNA reads as TGTGGTAGCGGGAACACTGAAGCTTTCTTT. This codes for CGSGNTEAFF.